The source of this T cell receptor beta chain is a study of T cell responses to AZD1222 COVID-19 vaccine. The sample holds a few counts of this clone. The antigen remains unidentified. Profiling relied on immunoSEQ multiplex PCR, and the TCRdb table lists in-frame clones only, not all of them. The sample lists 90,000 to 150,000 clones, around nine tenths seen once, with about 7.4% in the top ten. The CDR3 is made up of 14 amino acids. Germline V gene lookup returns CDR1 KGHSH and CDR2 LQKENI. Trimming removed 3 bases from V and 3 bases from J; junction bases left unmatched: 4. Pooling covered second doses at about 4 or about 12 weeks. Study findings and constraints: Regions left unmutated in variants are reportedly the target of nearly half of spike-specific TCRs. Just a handful of AZD1222 recipients tested seropositive at baseline.

V usage is TRBV18 and J usage is TRBJ2-7; TRBD1 aligns across 8 bases. The source is an adult who received the AZD1222 COVID-19 vaccine. The specimen was peripheral blood, collected 28 days after the second AZD1222 dose. DNA of the CDR3: TGTGCCAGCTCACCTATGACAGGGGTCTACGAGCAGTACTTC. This gives the protein CASSPMTGVYEQYF.